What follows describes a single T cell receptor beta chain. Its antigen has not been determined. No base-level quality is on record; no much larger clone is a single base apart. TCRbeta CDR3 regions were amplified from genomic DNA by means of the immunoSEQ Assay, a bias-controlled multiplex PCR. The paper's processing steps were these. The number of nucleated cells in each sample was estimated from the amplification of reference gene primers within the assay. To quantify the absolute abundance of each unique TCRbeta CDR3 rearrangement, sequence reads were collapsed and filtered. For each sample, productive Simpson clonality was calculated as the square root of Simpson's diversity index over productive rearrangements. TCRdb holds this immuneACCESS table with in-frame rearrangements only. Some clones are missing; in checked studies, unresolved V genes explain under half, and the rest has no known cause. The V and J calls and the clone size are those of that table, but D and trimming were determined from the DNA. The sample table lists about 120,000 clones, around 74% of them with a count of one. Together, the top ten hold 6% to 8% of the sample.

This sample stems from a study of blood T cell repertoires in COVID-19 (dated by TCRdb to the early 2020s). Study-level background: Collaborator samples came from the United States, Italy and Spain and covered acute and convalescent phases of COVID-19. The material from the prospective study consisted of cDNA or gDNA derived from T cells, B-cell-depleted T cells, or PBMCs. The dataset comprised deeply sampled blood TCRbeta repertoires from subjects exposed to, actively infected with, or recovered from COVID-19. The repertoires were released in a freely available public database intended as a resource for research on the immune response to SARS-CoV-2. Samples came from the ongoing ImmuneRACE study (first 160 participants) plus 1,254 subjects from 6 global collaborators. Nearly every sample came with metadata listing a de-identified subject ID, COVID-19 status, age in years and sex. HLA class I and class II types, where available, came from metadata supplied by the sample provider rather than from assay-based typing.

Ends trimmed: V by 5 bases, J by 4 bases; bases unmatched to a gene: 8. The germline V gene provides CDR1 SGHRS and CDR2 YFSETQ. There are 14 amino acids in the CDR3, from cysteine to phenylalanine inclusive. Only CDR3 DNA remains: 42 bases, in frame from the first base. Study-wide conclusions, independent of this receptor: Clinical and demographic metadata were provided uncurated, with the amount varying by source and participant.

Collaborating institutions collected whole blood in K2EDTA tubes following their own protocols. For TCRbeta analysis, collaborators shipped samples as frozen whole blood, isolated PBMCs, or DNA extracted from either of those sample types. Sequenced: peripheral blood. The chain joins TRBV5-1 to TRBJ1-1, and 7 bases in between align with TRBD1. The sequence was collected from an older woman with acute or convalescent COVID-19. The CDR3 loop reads CASRLQGFGTEAFF. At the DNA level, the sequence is TGCGCCAGCAGGCTACAGGGGTTTGGCACTGAAGCTTTCTTT.